These 22 T cell receptor beta chains share one sample of origin, sequenced in a study of T cell repertoires in cytomegalovirus infection. A single record per CDR3 protein comes from TCRdb applying MiXCR to the reads. Of hundreds of thousands of distinct CDR3 sequences in the sample, about 24% were seen once. What was sequenced was CD8+ T cells from PBMCs. The receptors stem from a human donor in good health (CMV status not recorded). Some clones in this sample may be carry-over from other donors' samples.

This clonotype was picked up a small number of times. The V and J genes are TRBV6-9 and TRBJ2-7, with D tentatively TRBD1 (5 bases). V was cut by 2 bases and J by 3 bases, with 14 bases left in between. Germline V lookup: CDR1 MNHGY, CDR2 SVAAGI. The CDR3 has 15 residues. CDR3 DNA: TGTGCCAGCAGTTATCCCTTGACAGACAACTACGAGCAGTACGTC. It is translated as CASSYPLTDNYEQYV.

The chain couples TRBV11-2 to TRBJ1-4; maybe TRBD1 (6 bases). V shed 7 bases and J shed 8 bases, with 14 bases lying between them. The CDR3 spans 13 residues. Germline V CDR1 and CDR2: SGHAT, FQNNGV. The CDR3 DNA follows: TGTGCCAGCACCGGGGGGCGCAACGAAAAACTGTTTTTT. Residues: CASTGGRNEKLFF.

This sequence joins TRBV7-8 and TRBJ2-1, with a possible D match to TRBD2 (6 bases). In germline, CDR1 is SGHVS, CDR2 FQNEAQ. The CDR3 spans 17 residues. V lost 4 bases and J 4 bases, leaving 20 bases between the germline ends. The CDR3 sequence is CASSSSLAGLGYNEQFF. The CDR3 DNA is TGTGCCAGCAGCTCTTCCCTCGCGGGGTTGGGATACAATGAGCAGTTCTTC.

This sequence joins TRBV6-1 and TRBJ2-5, with 8 bases lining up with TRBD2. Germline V lookup: CDR1 MNHNS, CDR2 SASEGT. With V trimmed by 6 bases and J by 4 bases, 7 bases remained unmatched. The length of the CDR3 is 14 residues. The CDR3 reads CASSSTSEGETQYF. In nucleotides, the CDR3 is TGTGCCAGCAGCTCGACTAGCGAGGGAGAGACCCAGTACTTC.

CDR3 amino acids: CASSNYGQGSSGANVLTF. The CDR3 DNA reads TGTGCCAGCAGTAACTACGGACAGGGGAGCTCTGGGGCCAACGTCCTGACTTTC. This chain joins TRBV6-2 or TRBV6-3 and TRBJ2-6; 9 nucleotides agree with TRBD1. After removal of 5 bases from V and 0 bases from J, the junction contained 8 bases not matched to a gene. CDR1 is MNHEY and CDR2 is SVGEGT in the germline V gene. The CDR3 sequence is 18 residues long.

Only a few counts were recorded for this clonotype. This chain joins TRBV2 and TRBJ2-7; D possibly corresponds to TRBD1 (6 bases). The CDR3 is 15 residues long. CDR1 SNHLY and CDR2 FYNNEI come from the germline V gene. The V end lost 6 bases, the J end lost 2 bases, and 17 bases lay between the germline ends. This CDR3 reads CASSPEGDKTYEQYF. The CDR3 DNA reads as TGTGCCAGCAGCCCCGAGGGGGACAAAACCTACGAGCAGTACTTC.

This clonotype was detected ten times or more. The chain employs TRBV7-2 and TRBJ2-3, with 8 bases identical to TRBD2. The ends lost 5 bases at V and 3 bases at J; junction bases unmatched: 16. Germline loops: CDR1 SGHTA, CDR2 FQGNSA. This CDR3 is built from 18 residues. This CDR3 is CASSQPSDGGVRTDTQYF. The CDR3 bases are TGTGCCAGCAGCCAACCCTCTGACGGGGGGGTAAGAACAGATACGCAGTATTTT.

This clonotype was found many times. CDR3 amino acids: CASSSILRPQGAWYGYTF. Here the CDR3 DNA reads TGTGCCAGCAGCTCAATCTTAAGGCCGCAGGGGGCTTGGTATGGCTACACCTTC. The chain links TRBV7-8 to TRBJ1-2, with 8 bases identical to TRBD1. CDR3 length equals 18 residues. Per the germline V gene, CDR1 is SGHVS and CDR2 is FQNEAQ. J was trimmed by 5 bases and V by 4 bases; bases with no gene match: 18.

The chain joins TRBV6-5 to TRBJ2-6; D gene unclear. The CDR3 totals 12 residues. CDR1 and CDR2 from the germline V gene are MNHEY and SVGAGI. V was trimmed by 8 bases and J by 4 bases, leaving 6 bases between them. The CDR3 loop is CASGLGANVLTF. CDR3 DNA sequence: TGTGCCAGCGGGTTGGGGGCCAACGTCCTGACTTTC.

In its sample, this clonotype was seen a few times. A junction end diverges from the germline sequence, so it may reflect a read error. The CDR3 sequence is CANSSTLDGAYETQYF. The CDR3 DNA sequence: TGTGCCAACAGTTCCACCCTGGACGGTGCTTATGAGACCCAGTACTTC. The rearrangement uses TRBV6-5 and TRBJ2-5; the D is unclear. CDR1 and CDR2 (germline): MNHEY, SVGAGI. This CDR3 comprises 16 residues.

This clonotype was seen a handful of times. The CDR3 sequence: CASTHGTDSYEQYF. The CDR3 DNA is TGTGCCAGCACCCACGGGACTGACTCCTACGAGCAGTACTTC. V is TRBV28 and J is TRBJ2-7; perhaps TRBD2 as D (6 bases). The CDR3 is made up of 14 amino acids. The V end lost 7 bases, the J end lost 0 bases, and 13 bases lay between the germline ends. Germline V lookup: CDR1 MDHEN, CDR2 SYDVKM. Together with reference TRBV28 and TRBJ2-7, the CDR3 gives the full variable domain: DVKVTQSSRYLVKRTGEKVFLECVQDMDHENMFWYRQDPGLGLRLIYFSYDVKMKEKGDIPEGYSVSREKKERFSLILESASTNQTSMYLCASTHGTDSYEQYFGPGTRLTVT.

In the case of this clonotype: A junction end diverges from the germline sequence, so it may reflect a read error. The V call is TRBV7-7, the J call TRBJ2-5; D is undetermined. Germline loops: CDR1 SSHAT, CDR2 FNYEAQ (reference sequence). The CDR3 is 13 residues long. CDR3 DNA sequence: TGTGCTAGCAGCTACAGAATTGAAGAGACCCAGCACTTC. Protein sequence: CASSYRIEETQHF.

The chain is built from TRBV20-1 and TRBJ2-5; no clear D. This CDR3 region has 14 residues. Germline values: CDR1 DFQATT, CDR2 SNEGSKA (reference sequence). Trimming took 3 bases from V and 1 from J, leaving 12 bases between them. The CDR3 nucleotides are TGCAGTGCTAGCACACCGGGCGGCCAAGAGACCCAGTACTTC. Amino acid sequence: CSASTPGGQETQYF.

Written as DNA, the CDR3 is TGTGCCAGCAGCTTACAAGCCGGGCAGGATTACAATGAGCAGTTCTTC. Amino acids: CASSLQAGQDYNEQFF. The chain links TRBV7-8 to TRBJ2-1; no definite D call. Germline values: CDR1 SGHVS, CDR2 FQNEAQ. V lost 2 bases, J lost 4 bases, and 15 bases lay in between. The CDR3 runs 16 residues.

The gene calls are TRBV5-6 and TRBJ2-1; 8 nucleotides match TRBD1. CDR3 length: 14 residues. Germline V gene sequence: CDR1 SGHDT, CDR2 YYEEEE. After removal of 6 bases from V and 6 bases from J, the junction contained 8 bases not matched to a gene. CDR3 protein: CASKIRDRLNEQFF. Written as DNA, the CDR3 is TGTGCCAGCAAGATCCGGGACAGGCTCAATGAGCAGTTCTTC.

The CDR3 DNA follows: TGTGCCAGCTCACCTTCAGGGTCTGGGAGTCCTTACGGCTACACCTTC. This codes for CASSPSGSGSPYGYTF. V and J are TRBV18 and TRBJ1-2; D possibly corresponds to TRBD1 (5 bases). Between the trimmed V and J ends, which lost 3 bases and 8 bases, there was a span of 22 bases. This CDR3 spans 16 amino acids. Germline CDR1 and CDR2: KGHSH and LQKENI.

In its sample, this clonotype was seen a few times. Here the CDR3 reads CAISVYRGLDQYEQYF. The CDR3, as DNA: TGTGCCATCAGTGTCTACAGGGGCCTTGATCAATACGAGCAGTACTTC. The J gene is TRBJ2-7, the V gene TRBV10-3, with 7 positions matching TRBD1. This CDR3 contains 16 residues. Germline assignment: CDR1 ENHRY and CDR2 SYGVKD. V dropped 4 bases and J dropped 4; count of bases not matched to a gene: 13.

This clonotype was detected ten times or more. The rearrangement joins TRBV12-3 or TRBV12-4 to TRBJ2-7; D is possibly TRBD1 (5 bases). V was pared by 3 bases and J by 5 bases, with 8 bases between. This CDR3 contains 12 residues. The CDR3 region is CASSFPGHEQYF. Here the CDR3 DNA reads TGTGCCAGCAGTTTCCCAGGGCACGAGCAGTACTTC.

A few counts support this clonotype. This rearrangement joins TRBV12-3 or TRBV12-4 to TRBJ2-7; tentative D call: TRBD1 (5 bases). This CDR3 has 12 residues. Trimming removed 6 bases at V and 6 bases at J, with 12 bases between. CDR3 in amino acids: CASRPRALEQYF. In DNA, the CDR3 is TGTGCCAGCAGGCCCAGGGCCCTCGAGCAGTACTTC.

This clonotype was detected only a few times. V gene TRBV29-1 combines with J gene TRBJ2-3; perhaps TRBD2 as D (6 bases). V was cut by 5 bases and J by 1 base, with 10 bases left in between. The CDR3 sequence is 13 residues long. Per the germline V gene, CDR1 is SQVTM and CDR2 is ANQGSEA. The DNA for the CDR3 is TGCAGCGTTCCGGGCGGGGGCACAGATACGCAGTATTTT. Translation: CSVPGGGTDTQYF.

The CDR3 sequence: CASSTTTGQEETQYF. CDR3 DNA: TGTGCCAGCAGTACCACCACGGGACAGGAAGAGACCCAGTACTTC. The J gene is TRBJ2-5, the V gene TRBV28; 8 bases match TRBD1. CDR3 length equals 15 residues. Trimming cost V 5 bases and J 3 bases; bases outside gene matches: 8. Germline V gene sequence: CDR1 MDHEN, CDR2 SYDVKM.

This clonotype was counted between two and nine times. J is TRBJ2-7 and V is TRBV15, with TRBD1 as a possible D gene (6 bases). The CDR3 runs to 16 residues. Germline V gene lookup returns CDR1 LNHNV and CDR2 YYDKDF (reference sequence). The V gene lost 1 base and the J gene lost 2 bases, with 15 bases spanning the gap. The DNA for the CDR3 is TGTGCCACCAGCAGAGCCCACAGGGACCAGCCCTACGAGCAGTACTTC. Encoded protein: CATSRAHRDQPYEQYF.